This TCR beta chain was documented in a study of blood T cells in healthy people across ages. Study results and caveats: Possibly, changes in expanded clonotypes were confounded because donor CMV status was unknown.

The authors ran a second PCR of roughly 6 to 12 cycles using a sample-barcoded 5' primer and a J-beta primer mix. Tagging of each cDNA molecule was performed by a template-switch adaptor with 12 random nucleotides. A single record per CDR3 protein comes from TCRdb applying MiXCR to the 5' RACE reads. The sample yields fewer than 1.5 million distinct CDR3 sequences, approximately 40% seen once. This clonotype was detected a few times. Antigen: not known. The sample was blood. The clonotype comes from a woman aged 18-30 years in good health.

The CDR3 sequence: CASSREQGYYGYTF. DNA of the CDR3: TGTGCCAGCAGCCGAGAACAGGGGTACTATGGCTACACCTTC. The chain is built from TRBV3-1 and TRBJ1-2; 7 bases are a match to TRBD1. After removal of 4 bases from V and 3 bases from J, the junction contained 5 bases not matched to a gene. CDR1 and CDR2 from the germline V gene are LGHDT and YNNKEL (reference sequence). This CDR3 spans 14 amino acids.